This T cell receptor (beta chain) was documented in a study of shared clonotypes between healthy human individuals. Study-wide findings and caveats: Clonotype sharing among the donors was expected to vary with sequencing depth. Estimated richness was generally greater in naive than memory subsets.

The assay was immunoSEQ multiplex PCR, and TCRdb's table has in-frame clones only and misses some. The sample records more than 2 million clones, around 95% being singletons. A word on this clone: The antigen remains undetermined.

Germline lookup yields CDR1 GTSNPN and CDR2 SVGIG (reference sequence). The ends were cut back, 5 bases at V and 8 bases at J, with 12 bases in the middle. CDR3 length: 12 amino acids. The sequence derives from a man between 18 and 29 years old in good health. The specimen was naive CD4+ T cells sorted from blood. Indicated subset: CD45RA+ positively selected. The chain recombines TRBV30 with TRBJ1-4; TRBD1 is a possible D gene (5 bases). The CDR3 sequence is CAWEGLEEKLFF. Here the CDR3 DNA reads TGTGCCTGGGAGGGACTTGAAGAAAAACTGTTTTTT.